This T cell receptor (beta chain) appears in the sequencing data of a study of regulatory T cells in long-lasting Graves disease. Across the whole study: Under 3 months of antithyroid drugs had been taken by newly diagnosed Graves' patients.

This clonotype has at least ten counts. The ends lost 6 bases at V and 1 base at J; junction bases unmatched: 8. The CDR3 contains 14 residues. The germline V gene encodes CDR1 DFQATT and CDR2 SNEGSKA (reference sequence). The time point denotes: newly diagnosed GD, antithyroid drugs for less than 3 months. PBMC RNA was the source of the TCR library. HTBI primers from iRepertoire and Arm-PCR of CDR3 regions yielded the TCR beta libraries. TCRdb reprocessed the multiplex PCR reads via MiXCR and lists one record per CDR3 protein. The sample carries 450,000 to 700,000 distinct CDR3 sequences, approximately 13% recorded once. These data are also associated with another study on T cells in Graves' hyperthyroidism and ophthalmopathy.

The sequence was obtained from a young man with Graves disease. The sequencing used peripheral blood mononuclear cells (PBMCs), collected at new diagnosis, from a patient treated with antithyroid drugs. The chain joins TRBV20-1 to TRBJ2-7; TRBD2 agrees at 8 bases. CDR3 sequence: CSARERESSYEQYF. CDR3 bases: TGCAGTGCCCGAGAGCGGGAGTCATCCTACGAGCAGTACTTC.